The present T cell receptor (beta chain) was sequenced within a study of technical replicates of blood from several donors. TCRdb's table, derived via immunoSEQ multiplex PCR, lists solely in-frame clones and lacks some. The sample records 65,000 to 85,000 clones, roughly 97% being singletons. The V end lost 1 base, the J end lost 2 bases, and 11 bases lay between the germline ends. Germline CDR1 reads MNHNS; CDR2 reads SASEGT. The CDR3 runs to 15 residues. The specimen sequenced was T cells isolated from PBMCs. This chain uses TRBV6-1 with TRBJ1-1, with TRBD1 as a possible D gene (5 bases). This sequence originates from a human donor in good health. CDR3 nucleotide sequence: TGTGCCAGCAGTGAAGAAGGACAACTAAACACTGAAGCTTTCTTT. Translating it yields CASSEEGQLNTEAFF.